The subject of this entry is one TCR beta chain. V gave up 0 bases and J gave up 13 bases, with 10 bases separating them. CDR3 length equals 12 residues. In germline, CDR1 is SGHVS, CDR2 FQNEAQ. These data originate in a study of T cells in Graves' hyperthyroidism and ophthalmopathy. Regions amplified from RNA transcripts were the TCR beta CDR3 regions. First-round RT-PCR targeting the TCR CDR3 was performed with the HTBI primer set. TCRdb re-called the multiplex PCR reads with MiXCR, one entry per CDR3 protein. The table has some 800,000 distinct CDR3 sequences, around 38% seen once. This clonotype was sampled from a man aged 18 to 29 with Graves' hyperthyroidism. This chain joins TRBV7-8 and TRBJ2-1; D uncertain. Sequencing was performed on blood. The CDR3 nucleotides are TGTGCCAGCAGCTTAGCGCGTGACCGACAGTTCTTC. It specifies CASSLARDRQFF.